What follows are 28 T cell receptor beta chains derived from one specimen sequenced in a study of identical twins (dated by TCRdb to the mid-2010s). The method behind the library was 5' RACE. Sequencer: Illumina HiSeq 2000. TCRdb's own reprocessing of the public reads used fastp at Q25 and MiXCR and kept productive beta chains. Each CDR3 protein appears once, grouped with its most common genes and DNA. The sample data list hundreds of thousands of distinct CDR3 sequences, and 10% to 15% of these were observed just once. Around 1.6% of the sample is taken by the ten largest. Separately, the same data were catalogued under a study of yellow fever vaccine responses in identical twins.

The sequencing input was PBMCs. These receptors were obtained from a woman aged 18-35 years in good health.

The J gene is TRBJ2-5, the V gene TRBV4-1; 10 bases agree with TRBD2. Per germline, CDR1 MGHRA and CDR2 YSYEKL. The CDR3 has 17 residues. V lost 0 bases and J lost 1; bases outside the gene matches: 5. CDR3 coding DNA: TGCGCCAGCAGCCAAGATTATCTAGCGGGAGTCCAAGAGACCCAGTACTTC. Its protein product is CASSQDYLAGVQETQYF.

This clonotype has a count of ten or more. The V gene is TRBV7-2, the J gene TRBJ2-7; tentatively, D is TRBD2 (5 bases). The germline CDR1 and CDR2 sequences are SGHTA and FQGNSA. The CDR3 length is 13 residues. V was shortened by 3 bases and J by 5 bases, with 11 bases between the two germline ends. CDR3 nucleotides: TGTGCCAGCAGCTTCAGATTCGGGGACGAGCAGTACTTC. Translating gives CASSFRFGDEQYF. Together with reference TRBV7-2 and TRBJ2-7, the CDR3 gives the full variable domain: GAGVSQSPSNKVTEKGKDVELRCDPISGHTALYWYRQSLGQGLEFLIYFQGNSAPDKSGLPSDRFSAERTGGSVSTLTIQRTQQEDSAVYLCASSFRFGDEQYFGPGTRLTVT.

This clonotype was counted ten times or more. The gene calls are TRBV10-3 and TRBJ2-3; 11 positions agree with TRBD2. The CDR3 runs 16 residues. Germline lookup yields CDR1 ENHRY and CDR2 SYGVKD. V lost 3 bases and J lost 3; bases outside the gene matches: 5. In nucleotides, the CDR3 is TGTGCCATCAGTGACTCACTAGCGGGGGAAACAGATACGCAGTATTTT. This encodes CAISDSLAGETDTQYF.

The sample holds a few counts of this clonotype. V is TRBV7-9 and J is TRBJ1-4; no firm D call. Looked up from germline, CDR1 is SEHNR and CDR2 is FQNEAQ (reference sequence). The V and J ends lost 1 base and 5 bases respectively, with 11 bases between them. The CDR3 runs 15 residues. CDR3 protein: CASSLVGSLNEKLFF. The CDR3 DNA reads TGTGCCAGCAGCTTAGTCGGCAGCTTAAATGAAAAACTGTTTTTT. The full variable domain, with the rest looked up from reference TRBV7-9 and TRBJ1-4, is DTGVSQNPRHKITKRGQNVTFRCDPISEHNRLYWYRQTLGQGPEFLTYFQNEAQLEKSRLLSDRFSAERPKGSFSTLEIQRTEQGDSAMYLCASSLVGSLNEKLFFGSGTQLSVL.

This clonotype was counted only a few times. The chain employs TRBV3-1 and TRBJ2-5; D is undetermined. CDR3 size: 14 residues. Trimming took 4 bases from V and 5 from J, leaving 14 bases between them. Germline V lookup: CDR1 LGHDT, CDR2 YNNKEL (reference sequence). The CDR3 region is CASSPWVDHETQYF. The CDR3 bases are TGTGCCAGCAGCCCTTGGGTAGATCACGAGACCCAGTACTTC.

This clonotype showed up many times. The chain combines TRBV5-1 with TRBJ2-4; 9 bases align to TRBD1. V trimming: 5 bases; J trimming: 6 bases; junction bases outside the gene matches: 3. Germline V gives CDR1 SGHRS, CDR2 YFSETQ. The CDR3 is 13 amino acids. The CDR3 protein is CASRGTGINIQYF. As DNA, the CDR3 is TGCGCCAGCAGAGGGACAGGGATAAACATTCAGTACTTC.

This clonotype came up a few times. V usage is TRBV4-1 and J usage is TRBJ1-6, with 8 nucleotides matching TRBD1. Germline V gene data show CDR1 as MGHRA and CDR2 as YSYEKL. The ends lost 4 bases at V and 7 bases at J; junction bases unmatched: 6. This CDR3 region has 15 residues. Here the CDR3 reads CASSPADRDNSPLHF. In DNA form, the CDR3 reads TGCGCCAGCAGCCCCGCGGACAGGGACAATTCACCCCTCCACTTT.

This clonotype showed up just a few times. The chain employs TRBV5-1 and TRBJ2-1; D perhaps matches TRBD2 (5 bases). V was trimmed by 3 bases and J by 4 bases, leaving 14 bases between them. The CDR3 runs to 15 residues. Germline-derived CDR1 and CDR2 are SGHRS and YFSETQ. CDR3 sequence (DNA): TGCGCCAGCAGCTATACTAGTGCGCGGTACAATGAGCAGTTCTTC. Its protein is CASSYTSARYNEQFF. The full variable domain, completed using reference TRBV5-1 and TRBJ2-1, is KAGVTQTPRYLIKTRGQQVTLSCSPISGHRSVSWYQQTPGQGLQFLFEYFSETQRNKGNFPGRFSGRQFSNSRSEMNVSTLELGDSALYLCASSYTSARYNEQFFGPGTRLTVL.

As regards this clonotype: Given a much more abundant clone one base away, this may be a read error. The V call is TRBV24-1, the J call TRBJ2-7; D remains unclear. The CDR3 totals 13 residues. Germline V gene lookup returns CDR1 KGHDR and CDR2 SFDVKD. Between the trimmed V and J ends, which lost 4 bases and 10 bases, there was a span of 16 bases. Written as DNA, the CDR3 is TGTGCCACCAGTGAGAGTCAAACTACCGTACAGTACTTC. Protein product: CATSESQTTVQYF.

V usage is TRBV4-1 and J usage is TRBJ2-1; 10 bases match TRBD2. Germline loops: CDR1 MGHRA, CDR2 YSYEKL. V was pared by 1 base and J by 8 bases, with 8 bases of the junction left unmatched. The CDR3 sequence is 16 residues long. In nucleotides, the CDR3 is TGCGCCAGCAGCCAAGGACCTAGCGGGAGTCTCTATGAGCAGTTCTTC. It encodes CASSQGPSGSLYEQFF.

The gene calls are TRBV12-3 or TRBV12-4 and TRBJ2-5; D possibly corresponds to TRBD1 (6 bases). This CDR3 comprises 13 residues. The V gene lost 10 bases and the J gene lost 5 bases, with 17 bases spanning the gap. The CDR3 reads CATRREQGETQYF. The DNA for the CDR3 is TGTGCCACGCGTCGGGAACAGGGTGAGACCCAGTACTTC.

This rearrangement joins TRBV27 to TRBJ2-3; D remains unclear. This CDR3 has 13 residues. Looked up from germline, CDR1 is MNHEY and CDR2 is SMNVEV (reference sequence). V was clipped by 5 bases and J by 6 bases, with 12 bases between them. CDR3 region: CASSPWAPDTQYF. The CDR3 DNA is TGTGCCAGCAGTCCCTGGGCCCCCGATACGCAGTATTTT.

This clonotype was recorded many times. The V and J genes are TRBV15 and TRBJ2-4; no reliable D call. Trimming stripped 7 bases from V and 2 bases from J, with 18 bases between. Germline CDR1 and CDR2: LNHNV and YYDKDF (reference sequence). The CDR3 consists of 16 residues. This CDR3 reads CATTDTAFLTKNIQYF. The DNA for the CDR3 is TGTGCCACCACCGATACAGCATTCCTTACCAAAAACATTCAGTACTTC.

At least ten counts were recorded for this clonotype. The CDR3 reads CATSGQGNQPQHF. The CDR3, as DNA: TGTGCCACCAGCGGGCAGGGCAATCAGCCCCAGCATTTT. The V call is TRBV15, the J call TRBJ1-5; no clear D gene. The CDR3 runs to 13 residues. Germline assignment: CDR1 LNHNV and CDR2 YYDKDF (reference sequence). Trimming stripped 5 bases from V and 2 bases from J, with 7 bases between. Together with reference TRBV15 and TRBJ1-5, the CDR3 gives the full variable domain: DAMVIQNPRYQVTQFGKPVTLSCSQTLNHNVMYWYQQKSSQAPKLLFHYYDKDFNNEADTPDNFQSRRPNTSFCFLDIRSPGLGDTAMYLCATSGQGNQPQHFGDGTRLSIL.

The genes are TRBV5-1 and TRBJ2-2; 9 positions agree with TRBD2. Germline V lookup: CDR1 SGHRS, CDR2 YFSETQ. Trimming cost V 0 bases and J 4 bases; bases outside gene matches: 10. This CDR3 contains 18 residues. The CDR3 region is CASSLGLAATRGTGELFF. Here the CDR3 DNA reads TGCGCCAGCAGCTTGGGACTAGCGGCGACCCGAGGCACCGGGGAGCTGTTTTTT.

J is TRBJ1-6 and V is TRBV4-1; tentatively, D is TRBD1 (5 bases). The ends were cut back, 0 bases at V and 7 bases at J, with 13 bases in the middle. The CDR3 is 16 amino acids. CDR1 is MGHRA and CDR2 is YSYEKL in the germline V gene. The CDR3 protein is CASSQDEDRENSPLHF. The CDR3 nucleotides read TGCGCCAGCAGCCAAGATGAAGACAGAGAAAATTCACCCCTCCACTTT.

The rearrangement links TRBV24-1 to TRBJ2-1; TRBD2 matches at 8 bases. The junction had 5 bases not matched to a gene; V was cut back by 5 bases and J by 3 bases. CDR3 size: 15 residues. Germline V lookup: CDR1 KGHDR, CDR2 SFDVKD. CDR3 DNA: TGTGCCACCAGTGGCAAGCGGGAGTACTACAATGAGCAGTTCTTC. Translated: CATSGKREYYNEQFF.

Ten or more counts support this clonotype. The rearrangement links TRBV25-1 to TRBJ2-6; no reliable D call. Germline CDR1 reads MGHDK; CDR2 reads SYGVNS. Trimming removed 5 bases from V and 0 bases from J, with 8 bases in between. CDR3 length: 15 residues. CDR3 sequence reads: CASSLGVSGANVLTF. In DNA, the CDR3 is TGTGCCAGCAGTCTTGGGGTCTCTGGGGCCAACGTCCTGACTTTC.

This clonotype was seen many times. The V gene is TRBV12-3 or TRBV12-4, the J gene TRBJ2-1, with unresolved D. V gave up 7 bases and J gave up 2 bases, with 15 bases separating them. The CDR3 covers 15 residues. CDR3 protein: CASTRTQGTYNEQFF. The CDR3 coding sequence is TGTGCCAGCACCAGGACGCAAGGAACCTACAATGAGCAGTTCTTC.

There are many counts of this clonotype. The chain joins TRBV12-3 or TRBV12-4 to TRBJ2-1, with a tentative D call TRBD2 (5 bases). V lost 0 bases and J lost 5, with 11 bases in between. This CDR3 has 15 residues. CDR3 amino acids: CASSLAGARHNEQFF. The CDR3 coding sequence is TGTGCCAGCAGTTTAGCGGGAGCTCGCCACAATGAGCAGTTCTTC.

This clonotype was detected only a few times. The chain joins TRBV4-1 to TRBJ1-4, with 7 bases aligning to TRBD1. The CDR3 length is 14 residues. CDR1 is MGHRA, CDR2 YSYEKL, per germline. V gave up 1 base and J gave up 6 bases; unmatched junction bases: 2. DNA for the CDR3: TGCGCCAGCAGCCAAGGGACAGGAGATGAAAAACTGTTTTTT. This sequence encodes CASSQGTGDEKLFF.

The chain employs TRBV2 and TRBJ2-1, with 8 bases aligning to TRBD2. The CDR3 has 15 amino acids. Germline assignment: CDR1 SNHLY and CDR2 FYNNEI. The chain's CDR3 is CATRGPGGFYNEQFF. DNA for the CDR3: TGTGCTACCCGCGGCCCGGGGGGGTTCTACAATGAGCAGTTCTTC. The whole variable domain, remainder taken from reference TRBV2 and TRBJ2-1, is EPEVTQTPSHQVTQMGQEVILRCVPISNHLYFYWYRQILGQKVEFLVSFYNNEISEKSEIFDDQFSVERPDGSNFTLKIRSTKLEDSAMYFCATRGPGGFYNEQFFGPGTRLTVL.

The chain couples TRBV5-1 to TRBJ2-7, with D tentatively TRBD1 or TRBD2 (5 bases each). This CDR3 has 15 residues. Between the trimmed V and J ends, which lost 4 bases and 7 bases, there was a span of 21 bases. Germline V gene data show CDR1 as SGHRS and CDR2 as YFSETQ. The CDR3 is CASSRTGTTSEEQYF. In DNA form, the CDR3 reads TGCGCCAGCAGCAGAACCGGGACCACGTCGGAGGAGCAGTACTTC. Complete variable domain (other parts from reference TRBV5-1 and TRBJ2-7): KAGVTQTPRYLIKTRGQQVTLSCSPISGHRSVSWYQQTPGQGLQFLFEYFSETQRNKGNFPGRFSGRQFSNSRSEMNVSTLELGDSALYLCASSRTGTTSEEQYFGPGTRLTVT.

This clonotype was recorded a few times. The J gene is TRBJ1-6, the V gene TRBV7-6; D perhaps matches TRBD1 (5 bases). The CDR3 consists of 19 residues. Trimming took 3 bases from V and 10 from J, leaving 28 bases between them. Germline V lookup: CDR1 SGHVS, CDR2 FNYEAQ. The CDR3 region has the DNA TGTGCCAGCAGCTTGTCCGGGGTGCGAGGGGCTGGCATAGTATCACCCCTCCACTTT. Amino acids: CASSLSGVRGAGIVSPLHF.

This clonotype was recorded at least ten times. This chain connects TRBV12-3 or TRBV12-4 to TRBJ2-1; TRBD1 matches 9 bases. J was trimmed by 12 bases and V by 6 bases; bases with no gene match: 15. This CDR3 has 15 residues. The CDR3 bases are TGTGCCAGCAGATCCGGACAGGGGCCCTTTTATGGGCAGTTCTTC. It codes for CASRSGQGPFYGQFF.

This clonotype was seen more than once but under ten times. The chain uses TRBV5-1 and TRBJ2-6, with D perhaps TRBD1 (6 bases). The CDR3 has 19 amino acids. Germline V gene data show CDR1 as SGHRS and CDR2 as YFSETQ. Trimming took 4 bases from V and 0 from J, leaving 20 bases between them. This chain's CDR3 is CASSQSSVQGSSGANVLTF. The CDR3, as DNA: TGCGCCAGCAGCCAAAGCAGCGTCCAGGGGAGCTCTGGGGCCAACGTCCTGACTTTC.

This chain connects TRBV20-1 to TRBJ2-1; weak D call: TRBD2 (6 bases). Looked up from germline, CDR1 is DFQATT and CDR2 is SNEGSKA (reference sequence). The V end was cut by 1 base, the J end by 6 bases, with 13 bases between. The CDR3 contains 14 residues. The CDR3 here is CSARVGSGGNEQFF. The CDR3 DNA sequence: TGCAGTGCTAGAGTTGGTAGCGGTGGCAATGAGCAGTTCTTC.

Only a few counts were recorded for this clonotype. V is TRBV7-9 and J is TRBJ2-7; D possibly corresponds to TRBD2 (6 bases). V lost 5 bases to trimming and J lost 2 bases, with 13 bases between them. This CDR3 region has 14 residues. CDR1 is SEHNR and CDR2 is FQNEAQ in the germline V gene (reference sequence). CDR3 region: CASSHPGLTYEQYF. Written as DNA, the CDR3 is TGTGCCAGCAGCCATCCGGGACTCACCTACGAGCAGTACTTC.